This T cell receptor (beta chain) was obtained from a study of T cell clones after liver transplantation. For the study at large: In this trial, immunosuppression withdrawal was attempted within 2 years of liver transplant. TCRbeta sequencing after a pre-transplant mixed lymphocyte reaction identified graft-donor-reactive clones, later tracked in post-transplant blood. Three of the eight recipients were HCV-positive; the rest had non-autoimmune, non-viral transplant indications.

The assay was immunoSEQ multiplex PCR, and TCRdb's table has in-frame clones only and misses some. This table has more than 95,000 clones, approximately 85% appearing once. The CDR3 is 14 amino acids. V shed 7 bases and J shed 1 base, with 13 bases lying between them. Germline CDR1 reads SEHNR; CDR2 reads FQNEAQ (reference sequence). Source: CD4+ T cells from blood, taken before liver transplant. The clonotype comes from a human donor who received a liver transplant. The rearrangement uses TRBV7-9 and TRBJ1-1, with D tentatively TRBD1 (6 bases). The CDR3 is CASTGGLWNTEAFF. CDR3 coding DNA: TGTGCCAGCACTGGGGGGCTCTGGAACACTGAAGCTTTCTTT.